The 2 T cell receptor beta chains given below trace back to one sample, sequenced in a study of shared clonotypes between healthy human individuals. Produced via immunoSEQ multiplex PCR; TCRdb's table is partial and in-frame only. The sample carries about 2 million clones, 85% to 95% recorded once. Sequencing was carried out using naive CD4+ T cells sorted from blood. Subset denoted: CD45RA+ positively selected. The receptors stem from a man in his late teens or twenties in good health.

The genes are TRBV27 and TRBJ2-7, with D tentatively TRBD1 (6 bases). Germline loops: CDR1 MNHEY, CDR2 SMNVEV (reference sequence). V lost 5 bases and J 4 bases, leaving 15 bases between the germline ends. The CDR3 is 14 amino acids. Here the CDR3 DNA reads TGTGCCAGCAGTCGAAACAGGGATGTGTACGAGCAGTACTTC. Its protein product is CASSRNRDVYEQYF.

V is TRBV30 and J is TRBJ1-1; TRBD1 is a possible D gene (5 bases). The V gene lost 2 bases and the J gene lost 2 bases, with 12 bases spanning the gap. This CDR3 spans 14 amino acids. Germline V gene sequence: CDR1 GTSNPN, CDR2 SVGIG (reference sequence). The CDR3 reads CAWSPLQVNTEAFF. Written as DNA, the CDR3 is TGTGCCTGGAGTCCCCTACAGGTAAACACTGAAGCTTTCTTT.